The 8 T cell receptor beta chains below come from one sample, sequenced in a study of blood T cell repertoires in COVID-19. The data were produced by immunoSEQ multiplex PCR, yet TCRdb's version contains in-frame clones alone and is incomplete. The sample contains 55,000 to 75,000 clones, over 80% of which appear only once. The material sequenced was peripheral blood. The source is a man aged 50-60 years with active COVID-19.

This chain uses TRBV15 with TRBJ2-3; the match to TRBD1 covers 7 bases. CDR1 is LNHNV, CDR2 YYDKDF, per germline (reference sequence). Trimming cost V 7 bases and J 1 base; bases outside gene matches: 5. The CDR3 extends over 14 amino acids. Here the CDR3 DNA reads TGTGCCACCATACAGGGGCGAGGCACAGATACGCAGTATTTT. Protein: CATIQGRGTDTQYF.

A word on this clone: In the same sample, other DNA sequences code for this CDR3. The chain links TRBV28 to TRBJ2-7; TRBD1 aligns across 12 bases. CDR1 is MDHEN, CDR2 SYDVKM, per germline. V was clipped by 6 bases and J by 4 bases; unmatched bases: 7. This CDR3 comprises 15 residues. CDR3 sequence reads: CASRLPGQGAYEQYF. Written as DNA, the CDR3 is TGTGCCAGCAGACTGCCGGGACAGGGGGCTTACGAGCAGTACTTC. The variable domain in full, completed from reference TRBV28 and TRBJ2-7, reads DVKVTQSSRYLVKRTGEKVFLECVQDMDHENMFWYRQDPGLGLRLIYFSYDVKMKEKGDIPEGYSVSREKKERFSLILESASTNQTSMYLCASRLPGQGAYEQYFGPGTRLTVT.

V gene TRBV11-2 combines with J gene TRBJ2-1; D not resolved. Germline values: CDR1 SGHAT, CDR2 FQNNGV. The CDR3 has 13 residues. The V and J ends lost 4 bases and 9 bases respectively, with 13 bases between them. The CDR3 loop reads CASSWSRELEQFF. The CDR3 nucleotides are TGTGCCAGCAGCTGGTCGCGAGAGCTTGAGCAGTTCTTC.

The J gene is TRBJ2-2, the V gene TRBV4-3, with 7 nucleotides matching TRBD1. Per germline, CDR1 LGHNA and CDR2 YSLEER. CDR3 length: 16 amino acids. Trimming at V came to 5 bases and at J to 6 bases, leaving 12 bases not matched to a gene. CDR3 bases: TGCGCCAGCAGCGAAAAGGGAACAGGGGAGCCCGGGGAGCTGTTTTTT. Its protein is CASSEKGTGEPGELFF.

The gene calls are TRBV5-1 and TRBJ2-7; TRBD1 matches 11 bases. This CDR3 has 22 amino acids. V was clipped by 0 bases and J by 5 bases; unmatched bases: 25. Germline assignment: CDR1 SGHRS and CDR2 YFSETQ. CDR3 in DNA: TGCGCCAGCAGCTTGGATGGACAGGGGGCATCAGGCCCGATCTCCCAAACAGACGAGCAGTACTTC. It specifies CASSLDGQGASGPISQTDEQYF.

The genes are TRBV6-1 and TRBJ2-3, with TRBD2 matching over 8 bases. This CDR3 has 16 amino acids. Germline lookup yields CDR1 MNHNS and CDR2 SASEGT. V gave up 2 bases and J gave up 6 bases; unmatched junction bases: 10. The CDR3 protein is CASSESLSGARDTQYF. CDR3 in DNA: TGTGCCAGCAGTGAATCTCTTAGCGGGGCGAGGGATACGCAGTATTTT.

The chain joins TRBV5-4 to TRBJ1-2; D unclear. The CDR3 runs 14 residues. V was pared by 4 bases and J by 2 bases, with 12 bases between. Germline V gene lookup returns CDR1 SGHNT and CDR2 YYREEE (reference sequence). The DNA of the CDR3 is TGTGCCAGCAGCCCCTGGGGAGGGAACTATGGCTACACCTTC. It encodes CASSPWGGNYGYTF.

V is TRBV5-1 and J is TRBJ2-1; 10 bases map to TRBD2. CDR1 is SGHRS, CDR2 YFSETQ, per germline. The CDR3 contains 16 residues. The ends lost 3 bases at V and 0 bases at J; junction bases unmatched: 3. The CDR3 DNA follows: TGCGCCAGCAGCTCCGGACTAGCGGACTCCTACAATGAGCAGTTCTTC. Its translation: CASSSGLADSYNEQFF.